This T cell receptor beta chain is from a study of metastatic and nonmetastatic thyroid tumors. The overall study: Repertoires from malignant and benign thyroid patients were compared across blood and tumor or nodule tissue.

In its sample, this clone was seen many times. TCRdb re-called clones from the PCR reads using MiXCR. The sample comprises 13,000 to 15,000 clones, about an eighth of which are singletons, and 14% to 15% rests with the top ten. No treatment of any kind had been given to any patient before thyroid surgery. Per the germline V gene, CDR1 is MRHNA and CDR2 is SNTAGT. CDR3 length equals 16 residues. The V segment lost 5 bases and the J segment 1 base; nucleotides outside the gene matches: 7. V usage is TRBV6-4 and J usage is TRBJ2-3; 9 bases match TRBD1. Sequenced material: blood. The sequence came from a female donor with papillary thyroid cancer or a benign thyroid nodule (not recorded which). Some clones in this sample may be carry-over from other donors' samples. CDR3 in amino acids: CASSPTTGGGTDTQYF. The DNA of the CDR3 is TGTGCCAGCAGTCCAACGACAGGGGGGGGCACAGATACGCAGTATTTT.